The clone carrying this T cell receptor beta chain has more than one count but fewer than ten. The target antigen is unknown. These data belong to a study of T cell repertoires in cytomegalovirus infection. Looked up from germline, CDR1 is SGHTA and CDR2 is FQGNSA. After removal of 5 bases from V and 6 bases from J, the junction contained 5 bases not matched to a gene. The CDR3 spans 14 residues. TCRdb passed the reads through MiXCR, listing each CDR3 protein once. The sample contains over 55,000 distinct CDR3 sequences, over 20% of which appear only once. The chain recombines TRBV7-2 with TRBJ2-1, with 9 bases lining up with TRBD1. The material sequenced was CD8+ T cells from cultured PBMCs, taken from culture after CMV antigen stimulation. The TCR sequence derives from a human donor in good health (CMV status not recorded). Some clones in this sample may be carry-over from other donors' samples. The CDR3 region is CASSTDRGFNEQFF. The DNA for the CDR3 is TGTGCCAGCAGCACAGACAGGGGGTTCAATGAGCAGTTCTTC.